This T cell receptor beta chain was identified during a study of blood T cell repertoires in COVID-19. The overall study: There were acute and convalescent COVID-19 samples, and they came from the United States, Italy and Spain. The analysed material was cDNA or gDNA that came from T cells, B-cell-depleted T cells, or PBMCs.

In the authors' methods: Amplified reference gene primers provided the basis for estimating nucleated cell counts. Repertoires were generated with immunoSEQ multiplex PCR, while TCRdb's copy carries only in-frame clones and drops some. V, J and clone size derive from that table, while D and trimming were established from the DNA sequence. The table records about 130,000 clones, about four fifths of them present only once. This CDR3 comprises 15 residues. The germline gives CDR1 SGHAT, CDR2 FQNNGV. Unmatched junction bases numbered 7, after V lost 5 bases and J lost 3 bases. The TCR originated in a woman between 50 and 59 years old with acute or convalescent COVID-19. This rearrangement joins TRBV11-2 to TRBJ1-2; 9 bases line up with TRBD1. Sequencing was performed on peripheral blood. The CDR3 sequence is CASSPGTGLYYGYTF. The CDR3, as DNA: TGTGCCAGCAGCCCGGGGACAGGGCTATACTATGGCTACACCTTC. The whole variable domain, filled in from reference TRBV11-2 and TRBJ1-2, reads EAGVAQSPRYKIIEKRQSVAFWCNPISGHATLYWYQQILGQGPKLLIQFQNNGVVDDSQLPKDRFSAERLKGVDSTLKIQPAKLEDSAVYLCASSPGTGLYYGYTFGSGTRLTVV.